Below, 28 T cell receptor beta chains from the same sample are listed, as sequenced in a study of CD8 T cells in ankylosing spondylitis (dated 2017 in TCRdb). The method was 5' RACE. These reads were obtained on an Illumina HiSeq 2500. TCRdb reprocessed the public reads (quality trimming at Q25 with fastp, clone calling with MiXCR) and kept in-frame beta chains. One record per CDR3 amino acid sequence lists the most common genes and DNA. The sample table contains a few hundred thousand distinct CDR3 sequences; only one count was recorded for around a tenth of them. The top ten clones comprise around 10% of the sample. Sequenced sample: blood, either unsorted or a sorted T cell fraction (not recorded which). These receptors were collected from a female donor with ankylosing spondylitis or in good health (not recorded which).

This clonotype was counted many times. This chain connects TRBV6-5 to TRBJ2-2; D is possibly TRBD2 (6 bases). Between the trimmed V and J ends, which lost 0 bases and 4 bases, there was a span of 15 bases. The germline CDR1 and CDR2 sequences are MNHEY and SVGAGI. The CDR3 consists of 17 residues. CDR3 loop: CASSYSGGRGVTGELFF. In DNA, the CDR3 is TGTGCCAGCAGTTACTCGGGGGGTCGGGGTGTCACCGGGGAGCTGTTTTTT.

Only a few counts were recorded for this clonotype. J is TRBJ1-1 and V is TRBV20-1; D is ambiguous. This CDR3 is 12 amino acids long. Germline V gives CDR1 DFQATT, CDR2 SNEGSKA (reference sequence). The V end was cut by 8 bases, the J end by 4 bases, with 14 bases between. As DNA, the CDR3 is TGCAGTCTGCGGGCGGGGAGCACTGAAGCTTTCTTT. Its translation: CSLRAGSTEAFF.

CDR3 DNA: TGTGCCAGCAGTTCCGGACAGGGGGGGAACTATGGCTACACCTTC. Its translation is CASSSGQGGNYGYTF. The V call is TRBV27, the J call TRBJ1-2, with 10 bases identical to TRBD1. The CDR3 spans 15 residues. The V segment lost 4 bases and the J segment 2 bases; nucleotides outside the gene matches: 4. Germline CDR1 and CDR2: MNHEY and SMNVEV (reference sequence).

The sample holds many counts of this clonotype. The chain links TRBV20-1 to TRBJ2-3; D is ambiguous. Germline CDR1 DFQATT, CDR2 SNEGSKA (reference sequence). The length of the CDR3 is 12 residues. V was trimmed by 6 bases and J by 4 bases, leaving 11 bases between them. CDR3 coding DNA: TGCAGTGCCGCACGGGTCCCAGATACGCAGTATTTT. Its translation is CSAARVPDTQYF.

This clonotype has more than one count but fewer than ten. The J gene is TRBJ2-1, the V gene TRBV7-2; D unclear. This CDR3 is built from 14 residues. The V gene's germline CDR1 is SGHTA and CDR2 FQGNSA. Trimming removed 5 bases at V and 4 bases at J, with 12 bases between. The CDR3 coding sequence is TGTGCCAGCAGCCCGGCGGTGCTGTACAATGAGCAGTTCTTC. It is translated as CASSPAVLYNEQFF.

The sample holds many counts of this clonotype. The rearrangement uses TRBV7-6 and TRBJ2-7; 11 bases agree with TRBD1. There are 17 residues in the CDR3. Per the germline V gene, CDR1 is SGHVS and CDR2 is FNYEAQ. Germline trimming cut 1 base from V and 4 bases from J; bases unmatched to any gene: 9. CDR3 loop: CASSLEILGQGVYEQYF. The CDR3 DNA is TGTGCCAGCAGCTTAGAGATTTTGGGACAGGGGGTTTACGAGCAGTACTTC.

There are many counts of this clonotype. V usage is TRBV5-5 and J usage is TRBJ2-3; 8 bases are shared with TRBD2. V lost 6 bases and J lost 3; bases outside the gene matches: 12. From germline, CDR1 is SGHKS and CDR2 YYEKEE (reference sequence). The CDR3 loop spans 16 amino acids. CDR3 sequence reads: CASNKAGTSWTDTQYF. The CDR3 region has the DNA TGTGCCAGCAACAAGGCCGGGACTAGTTGGACAGATACGCAGTATTTT.

This clonotype was seen at least ten times. CDR3 nucleotide sequence: TGTGCCAGCAGTCCCCCAGGCAGCTCCTACGAGCAGTACTTC. It encodes CASSPPGSSYEQYF. The J gene is TRBJ2-7, the V gene TRBV6-1, with no clear D. The V end lost 5 bases, the J end lost 0 bases, and 11 bases lay between the germline ends. The CDR3 spans 14 residues. Germline-derived CDR1 and CDR2 are MNHNS and SASEGT.

This clonotype has at least ten counts. The chain employs TRBV9 and TRBJ2-2; 8 bases align to TRBD2. After removal of 0 bases from V and 7 bases from J, the junction contained 8 bases not matched to a gene. From germline, CDR1 is SGDLS and CDR2 YYNGEE. This CDR3 has 16 residues. The CDR3 DNA reads as TGTGCCAGCAGCGTAGACGGGAGGGGACCCAGCGGGGAGCTGTTTTTT. It yields the protein CASSVDGRGPSGELFF. The variable domain in full, completed from reference TRBV9 and TRBJ2-2, reads DSGVTQTPKHLITATGQRVTLRCSPRSGDLSVYWYQQSLDQGLQFLIQYYNGEERAKGNILERFSAQQFPDLHSELNLSSLELGDSALYFCASSVDGRGPSGELFFGEGSRLTVL.

This clonotype was observed many times. V gene TRBV7-9 combines with J gene TRBJ2-2, with 7 bases aligning to TRBD2. CDR3 size: 16 residues. The V gene's germline CDR1 is SEHNR and CDR2 FQNEAQ (reference sequence). V lost 5 bases to trimming and J lost 8 bases; unmatched junction nucleotides: 14. The CDR3: CASSPIRTSWAGELFF. Written as DNA, the CDR3 is TGTGCCAGCAGCCCGATACGGACTAGTTGGGCAGGGGAGCTGTTTTTT.

This CDR3 reads CSARSGLEPNEQFF. DNA of the CDR3: TGCAGTGCTAGATCGGGACTTGAGCCCAATGAGCAGTTCTTC. The J gene is TRBJ2-1, the V gene TRBV20-1; possibly TRBD2 for D (6 bases). Germline CDR1 is DFQATT and CDR2 is SNEGSKA (reference sequence). The CDR3 runs 14 residues. The ends were cut back, 2 bases at V and 6 bases at J, with 14 bases in the middle.

This clonotype was counted a few times. The V gene is TRBV7-9, the J gene TRBJ2-1; 14 bases line up with TRBD2. The CDR3 covers 16 residues. Germline CDR1 SEHNR, CDR2 FQNEAQ (reference sequence). With 5 bases clipped from V and 10 bases from J, the junction kept 10 bases outside the gene matches. This CDR3 is CASSPYSGLAGVEQFF. CDR3 sequence (DNA): TGTGCCAGCAGCCCTTATTCGGGACTAGCGGGAGTAGAGCAGTTCTTC.

This clonotype was counted ten times or more. The gene calls are TRBV11-3 and TRBJ2-7; 11 bases align to TRBD1. V shed 5 bases and J 5 bases; nucleotides not matched to a gene: 5. The CDR3 is 14 amino acids. Germline V gene lookup returns CDR1 SGHNT and CDR2 YENEEA. CDR3 amino acids: CASSMGQGVDEQYF. CDR3 coding DNA: TGTGCCAGCAGCATGGGACAGGGGGTCGACGAGCAGTACTTC. The whole variable domain, remainder taken from reference TRBV11-3 and TRBJ2-7, is EAGVVQSPRYKIIEKKQPVAFWCNPISGHNTLYWYLQNLGQGPELLIRYENEEAVDDSQLPKDRFSAERLKGVDSTLKIQPAELGDSAVYLCASSMGQGVDEQYFGPGTRLTVT.

This clonotype was seen repeatedly, ten times or more. V and J are TRBV29-1 and TRBJ2-3, with 8 bases fitting TRBD1. Germline V CDR1 and CDR2: SQVTM, ANQGSEA. The CDR3 consists of 14 residues. V lost 7 bases and J lost 2; bases outside the gene matches: 8. CDR3: CSGRQGSHTDTQYF. The CDR3 coding sequence is TGCAGCGGGCGACAGGGGTCTCACACAGATACGCAGTATTTT.

This clonotype was picked up a small number of times. The CDR3 sequence: CATSELDRGGTGELFF. The CDR3 DNA is TGTGCCACCAGTGAACTTGACAGGGGCGGCACCGGGGAGCTGTTTTTT. This rearrangement joins TRBV24-1 to TRBJ2-2; TRBD1 agrees at 8 bases. V trimming: 4 bases; J trimming: 4 bases; junction bases outside the gene matches: 7. The CDR3 consists of 16 residues. Per the germline V gene, CDR1 is KGHDR and CDR2 is SFDVKD.

This clonotype came up a few times. The chain has TRBV5-1 and TRBJ1-6, with TRBD1 as a possible D gene (6 bases). CDR1 SGHRS and CDR2 YFSETQ come from the germline V gene. The length of the CDR3 is 16 residues. Trimming removed 0 bases from V and 9 bases from J, with 16 bases in between. CDR3 protein: CASSLEGGAGSSPLHF. CDR3 DNA sequence: TGCGCCAGCAGCTTGGAGGGGGGCGCGGGAAGTTCACCCCTCCACTTT. Complete variable domain (other parts from reference TRBV5-1 and TRBJ1-6): KAGVTQTPRYLIKTRGQQVTLSCSPISGHRSVSWYQQTPGQGLQFLFEYFSETQRNKGNFPGRFSGRQFSNSRSEMNVSTLELGDSALYLCASSLEGGAGSSPLHFGNGTRLTVT.

This clonotype was picked up many times. The chain has TRBV7-2 and TRBJ2-5; D is ambiguous. Germline loops: CDR1 SGHTA, CDR2 FQGNSA. V gave up 5 bases and J gave up 4 bases, with 5 bases separating them. The CDR3 is 11 residues long. CDR3 region: CASSQLETQYF. The CDR3 DNA is TGTGCCAGCAGCCAATTAGAGACCCAGTACTTC.

This clonotype was recorded at least ten times. V usage is TRBV6-2 or TRBV6-3 and J usage is TRBJ2-3, with no clear D. Germline CDR1 is MNHEY and CDR2 is SVGEGT. This CDR3 is built from 14 residues. Trimming took off 6 bases at V and 5 bases at J, with 15 bases between the two ends. The CDR3 DNA is TGTGCCAGCAGCCCCGTAGGTGGTGGAGATACGCAGTATTTT. Translation gives CASSPVGGGDTQYF.

The chain employs TRBV7-2 and TRBJ2-7, with D tentatively TRBD2 (6 bases). CDR1 SGHTA and CDR2 FQGNSA come from the germline V gene. The CDR3 covers 16 residues. Trimming pared 4 bases from V and 4 bases from J, leaving 20 bases between. This CDR3 is CASSSAPQRRGYEQYF. CDR3 in DNA: TGTGCCAGCAGCTCTGCCCCACAACGACGGGGGTACGAGCAGTACTTC.

This clonotype was observed a few times. This sequence joins TRBV3-1 and TRBJ2-3; possibly TRBD2 for D (5 bases). This CDR3 spans 15 amino acids. Trimming removed 0 bases at V and 0 bases at J, with 7 bases between. Germline loops: CDR1 LGHDT, CDR2 YNNKEL (reference sequence). Written as DNA, the CDR3 is TGTGCCAGCAGCCAAGATCAGCGGAGCACAGATACGCAGTATTTT. Amino acid sequence: CASSQDQRSTDTQYF.

This clonotype was counted ten times or more. This chain links TRBV28 with TRBJ2-3, with 7 bases matching TRBD1. The CDR3 covers 12 residues. Per germline, CDR1 MDHEN and CDR2 SYDVKM. V trimming: 11 bases; J trimming: 0 bases; junction bases outside the gene matches: 2. CDR3 sequence: CAAQGSTDTQYF. The DNA for the CDR3 is TGTGCCGCACAGGGGAGCACAGATACGCAGTATTTT.

The sample holds many counts of this clonotype. This chain uses TRBV12-3 or TRBV12-4 with TRBJ2-3; 7 positions match TRBD1. The junction had 8 bases not matched to a gene; V was cut back by 6 bases and J by 2 bases. This CDR3 is 15 amino acids long. The CDR3 loop reads CASSAGTVYTDTQYF. The CDR3 DNA is TGTGCCAGCAGCGCCGGGACAGTATACACAGATACGCAGTATTTT.

This clonotype was detected many times. The chain is built from TRBV7-2 and TRBJ2-7; D is uncertain. The CDR3 totals 13 residues. Germline lookup yields CDR1 SGHTA and CDR2 FQGNSA. V was cut by 0 bases and J by 1 base, with 4 bases left in between. The chain's CDR3 is CASSLAQSYEQYF. CDR3 DNA sequence: TGTGCCAGCAGCTTAGCCCAGTCCTACGAGCAGTACTTC.

There are many counts of this clonotype. CDR3 sequence reads: CSATGTGGVLRETQYF. The CDR3 bases are TGCAGTGCAACCGGGACAGGGGGCGTTCTTCGAGAGACCCAGTACTTC. The genes are TRBV20-1 and TRBJ2-5; 12 nucleotides align to TRBD1. The CDR3 is 16 amino acids. V was clipped by 6 bases and J by 4 bases; unmatched bases: 12. CDR1 and CDR2 (germline): DFQATT, SNEGSKA (reference sequence).

This clonotype was seen many times. The chain uses TRBV28 and TRBJ2-3, with 12 bases identical to TRBD2. Trimming removed 1 base from V and 3 bases from J; junction bases left unmatched: 5. Germline-derived CDR1 and CDR2 are MDHEN and SYDVKM. This CDR3 has 17 amino acids. The CDR3 region is CASSLFLLAGGTDTQYF. CDR3 DNA sequence: TGTGCCAGCAGTTTATTCCTACTAGCGGGAGGTACAGATACGCAGTATTTT.

This clonotype was seen many times. The rearrangement joins TRBV5-1 to TRBJ2-1; 7 nucleotides line up with TRBD1. The germline gives CDR1 SGHRS, CDR2 YFSETQ. The V segment lost 4 bases and the J segment 4 bases; nucleotides outside the gene matches: 11. The CDR3 extends over 16 amino acids. In nucleotides, the CDR3 is TGCGCCAGCAGCAGACCCCGGGACAGTGCTTACAATGAGCAGTTCTTC. The encoded protein is CASSRPRDSAYNEQFF.

This clonotype came up a few times. The V call is TRBV25-1, the J call TRBJ2-3; D remains ambiguous. The ends were cut back, 4 bases at V and 4 bases at J, with 12 bases in the middle. Germline assignment: CDR1 MGHDK and CDR2 SYGVNS. This CDR3 is built from 14 residues. CDR3 nucleotides: TGTGCCAGCAGTGGTACGAGCTTCTCAGATACGCAGTATTTT. This gives the protein CASSGTSFSDTQYF.

This clonotype showed up many times. This rearrangement joins TRBV7-2 to TRBJ1-5; a possible D gene is TRBD1 (6 bases). The CDR3 is made up of 15 amino acids. In germline, CDR1 is SGHTA, CDR2 FQGNSA. V was clipped by 5 bases and J by 5 bases, with 16 bases between them. CDR3 bases: TGTGCCAGCAGCCTTAGCTACAGGGAGGATCAGCCCCAGCATTTT. Protein sequence: CASSLSYREDQPQHF.